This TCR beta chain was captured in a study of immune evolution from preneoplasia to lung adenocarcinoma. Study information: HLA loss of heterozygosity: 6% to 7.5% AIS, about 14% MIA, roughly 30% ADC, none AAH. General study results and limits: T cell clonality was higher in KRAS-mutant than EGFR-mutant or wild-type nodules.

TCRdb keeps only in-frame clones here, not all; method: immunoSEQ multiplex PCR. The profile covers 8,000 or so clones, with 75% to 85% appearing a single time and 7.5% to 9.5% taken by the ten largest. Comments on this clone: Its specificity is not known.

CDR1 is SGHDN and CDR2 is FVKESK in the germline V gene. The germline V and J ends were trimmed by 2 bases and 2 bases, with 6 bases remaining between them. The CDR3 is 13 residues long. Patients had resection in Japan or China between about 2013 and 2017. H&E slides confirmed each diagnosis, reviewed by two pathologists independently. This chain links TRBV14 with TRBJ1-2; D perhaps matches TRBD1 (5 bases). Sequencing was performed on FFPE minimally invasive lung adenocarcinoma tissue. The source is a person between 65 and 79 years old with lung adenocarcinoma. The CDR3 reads CASSQWGNYGYTF. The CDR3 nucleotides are TGTGCCAGCAGCCAATGGGGGAACTATGGCTACACCTTC.